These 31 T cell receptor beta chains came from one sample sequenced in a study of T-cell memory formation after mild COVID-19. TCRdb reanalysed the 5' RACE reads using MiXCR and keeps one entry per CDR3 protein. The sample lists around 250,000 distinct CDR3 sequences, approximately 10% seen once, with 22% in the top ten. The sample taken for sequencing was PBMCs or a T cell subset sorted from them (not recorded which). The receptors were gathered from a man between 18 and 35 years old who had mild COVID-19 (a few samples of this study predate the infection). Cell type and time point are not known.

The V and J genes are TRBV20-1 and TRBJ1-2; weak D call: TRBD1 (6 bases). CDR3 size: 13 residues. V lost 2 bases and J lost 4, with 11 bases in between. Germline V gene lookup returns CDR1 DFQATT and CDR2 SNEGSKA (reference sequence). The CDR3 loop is CSARYRVFYGYTF. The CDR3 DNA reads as TGCAGTGCTAGATACAGGGTATTCTATGGCTACACCTTC.

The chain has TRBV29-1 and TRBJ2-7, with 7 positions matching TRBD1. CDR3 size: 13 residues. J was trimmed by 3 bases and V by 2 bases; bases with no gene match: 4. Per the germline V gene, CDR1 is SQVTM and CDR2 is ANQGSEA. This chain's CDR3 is CSVEKGTDYEQYF. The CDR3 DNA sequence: TGCAGCGTTGAAAAAGGGACAGACTACGAGCAGTACTTC.

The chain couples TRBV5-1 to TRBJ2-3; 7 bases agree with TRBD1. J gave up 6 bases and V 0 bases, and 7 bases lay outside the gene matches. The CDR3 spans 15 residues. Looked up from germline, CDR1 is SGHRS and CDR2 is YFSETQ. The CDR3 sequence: CASSLGPDRLDTQYF. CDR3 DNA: TGCGCCAGCAGCTTGGGACCGGACAGGTTGGATACGCAGTATTTT.

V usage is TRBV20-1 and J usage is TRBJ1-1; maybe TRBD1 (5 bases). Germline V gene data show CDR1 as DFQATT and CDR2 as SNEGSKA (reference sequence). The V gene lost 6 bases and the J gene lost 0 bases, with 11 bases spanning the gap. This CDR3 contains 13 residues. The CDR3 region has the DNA TGCAGTGCCCCGGGACCCGTGAACACTGAAGCTTTCTTT. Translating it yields CSAPGPVNTEAFF.

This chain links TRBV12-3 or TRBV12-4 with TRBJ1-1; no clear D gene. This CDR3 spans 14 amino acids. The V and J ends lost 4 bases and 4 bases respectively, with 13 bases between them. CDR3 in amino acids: CASSSPGVGTEAFF. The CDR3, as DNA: TGTGCCAGCAGTTCCCCCGGGGTAGGCACTGAAGCTTTCTTT.

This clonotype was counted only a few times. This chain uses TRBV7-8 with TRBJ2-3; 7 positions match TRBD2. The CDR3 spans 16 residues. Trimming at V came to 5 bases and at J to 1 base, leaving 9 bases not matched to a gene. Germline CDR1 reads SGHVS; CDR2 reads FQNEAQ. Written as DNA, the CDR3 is TGTGCCAGCAGCCACCCCCAGCGGGGAGGCACAGATACGCAGTATTTT. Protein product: CASSHPQRGGTDTQYF.

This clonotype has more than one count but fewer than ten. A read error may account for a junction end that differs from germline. In nucleotides, the CDR3 is TGTGCCAGCAGCCCGAGGGGGGGAAGGTACGACTTT. This gives the protein CASSPRGGRYDF. The chain employs TRBV28 and TRBJ1-6; TRBD1 might be the D (6 bases). This CDR3 contains 12 residues. Looked up from germline, CDR1 is MDHEN and CDR2 is SYDVKM.

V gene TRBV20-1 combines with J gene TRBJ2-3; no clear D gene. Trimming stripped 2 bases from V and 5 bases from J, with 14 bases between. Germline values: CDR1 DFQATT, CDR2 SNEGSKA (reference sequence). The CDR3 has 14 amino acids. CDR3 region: CSARLGRQEDTQYF. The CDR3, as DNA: TGCAGTGCTAGATTGGGTAGGCAGGAAGATACGCAGTATTTT.

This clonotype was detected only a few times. The chain's CDR3 is CASSLTSGGREYEQYV. Written as DNA, the CDR3 is TGTGCCAGCAGTTTAACCTCGGGGGGCCGAGAATACGAGCAGTACGTC. The chain combines TRBV2 with TRBJ2-7; the D gene is possibly TRBD2 (7 bases). Germline CDR1 SNHLY, CDR2 FYNNEI. V was pared by 5 bases and J by 4 bases, with 21 bases between. This CDR3 spans 16 amino acids.

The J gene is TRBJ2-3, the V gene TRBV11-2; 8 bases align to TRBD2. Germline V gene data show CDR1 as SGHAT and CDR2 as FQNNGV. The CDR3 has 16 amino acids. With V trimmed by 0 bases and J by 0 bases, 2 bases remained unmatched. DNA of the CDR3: TGTGCCAGCAGCTTAGACGGACTAGCCAGCACAGATACGCAGTATTTT. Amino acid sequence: CASSLDGLASTDTQYF.

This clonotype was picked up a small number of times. The CDR3 spells CATSRYTSGGAGEQFF. The CDR3 nucleotides read TGTGCCACCAGCAGGTACACTAGCGGGGGGGCCGGTGAGCAGTTCTTC. This sequence joins TRBV15 and TRBJ2-1, with 13 bases lining up with TRBD2. The J segment lost 9 bases and the V segment lost 3 bases, leaving 8 bases of the junction unmatched. The CDR3 extends over 16 amino acids. The V gene's germline CDR1 is LNHNV and CDR2 YYDKDF (reference sequence). Complete variable domain (other parts from reference TRBV15 and TRBJ2-1): DAMVIQNPRYQVTQFGKPVTLSCSQTLNHNVMYWYQQKSSQAPKLLFHYYDKDFNNEADTPDNFQSRRPNTSFCFLDIRSPGLGDTAMYLCATSRYTSGGAGEQFFGPGTRLTVL.

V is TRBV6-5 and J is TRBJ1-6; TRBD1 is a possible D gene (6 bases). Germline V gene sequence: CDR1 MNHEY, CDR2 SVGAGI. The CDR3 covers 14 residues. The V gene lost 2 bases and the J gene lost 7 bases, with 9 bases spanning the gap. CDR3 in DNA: TGTGCCAGCAGTTACGCAGGGGTAAATTCACCCCTCCACTTT. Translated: CASSYAGVNSPLHF.

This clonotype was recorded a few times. Written as DNA, the CDR3 is TGCGCCAGCAGCTTGGTCCAGGGCTCAGATACGCAGTATTTT. It codes for CASSLVQGSDTQYF. The chain employs TRBV5-1 and TRBJ2-3; TRBD1 might be the D (5 bases). Trimming removed 0 bases from V and 4 bases from J, with 9 bases in between. The CDR3 is 14 amino acids. Germline CDR1 and CDR2: SGHRS and YFSETQ. The full variable domain, rest sourced from reference TRBV5-1 and TRBJ2-3, is KAGVTQTPRYLIKTRGQQVTLSCSPISGHRSVSWYQQTPGQGLQFLFEYFSETQRNKGNFPGRFSGRQFSNSRSEMNVSTLELGDSALYLCASSLVQGSDTQYFGPGTRLTVL.

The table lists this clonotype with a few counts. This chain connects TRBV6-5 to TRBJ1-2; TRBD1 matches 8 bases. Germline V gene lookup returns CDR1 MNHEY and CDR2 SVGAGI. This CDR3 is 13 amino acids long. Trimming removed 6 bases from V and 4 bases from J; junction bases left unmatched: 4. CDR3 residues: CASRIGTGYGYTF. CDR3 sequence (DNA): TGTGCCAGCAGAATAGGGACAGGCTATGGCTACACCTTC.

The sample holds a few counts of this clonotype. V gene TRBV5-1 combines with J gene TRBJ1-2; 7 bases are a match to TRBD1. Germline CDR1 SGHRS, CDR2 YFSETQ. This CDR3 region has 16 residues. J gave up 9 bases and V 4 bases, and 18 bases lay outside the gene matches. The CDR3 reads CASSPVLGGASNSYTF. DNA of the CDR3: TGCGCCAGCAGCCCTGTATTAGGGGGCGCCTCTAATAGCTACACCTTC. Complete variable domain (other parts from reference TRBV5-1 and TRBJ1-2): KAGVTQTPRYLIKTRGQQVTLSCSPISGHRSVSWYQQTPGQGLQFLFEYFSETQRNKGNFPGRFSGRQFSNSRSEMNVSTLELGDSALYLCASSPVLGGASNSYTFGSGTRLTVV.

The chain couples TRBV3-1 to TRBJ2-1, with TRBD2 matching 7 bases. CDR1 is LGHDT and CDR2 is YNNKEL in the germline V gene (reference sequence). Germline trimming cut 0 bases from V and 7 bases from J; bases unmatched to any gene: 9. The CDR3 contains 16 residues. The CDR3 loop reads CASSQDTASGGNEQFF. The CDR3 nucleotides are TGTGCCAGCAGCCAAGACACAGCCTCCGGGGGGAATGAGCAGTTCTTC.

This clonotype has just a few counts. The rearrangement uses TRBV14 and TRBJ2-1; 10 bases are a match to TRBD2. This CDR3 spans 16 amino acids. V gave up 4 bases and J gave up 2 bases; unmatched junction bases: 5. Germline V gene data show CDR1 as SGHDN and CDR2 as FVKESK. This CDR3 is CASSPRLAGAYNEQFF. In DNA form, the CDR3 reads TGTGCCAGCAGCCCTCGTCTAGCGGGGGCCTACAATGAGCAGTTCTTC.

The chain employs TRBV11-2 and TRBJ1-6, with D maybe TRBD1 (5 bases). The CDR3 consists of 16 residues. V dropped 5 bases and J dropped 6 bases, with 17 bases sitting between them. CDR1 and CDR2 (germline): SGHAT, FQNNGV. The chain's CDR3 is CASSLSWQGFNSPLHF. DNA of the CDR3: TGTGCCAGCAGCCTGTCGTGGCAGGGCTTTAATTCACCCCTCCACTTT.

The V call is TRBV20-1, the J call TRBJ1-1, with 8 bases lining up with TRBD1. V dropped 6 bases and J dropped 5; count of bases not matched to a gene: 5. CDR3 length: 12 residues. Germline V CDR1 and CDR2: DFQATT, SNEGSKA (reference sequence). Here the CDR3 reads CSAGQGGTEAFF. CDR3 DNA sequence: TGCAGTGCCGGACAGGGAGGGACTGAAGCTTTCTTT.

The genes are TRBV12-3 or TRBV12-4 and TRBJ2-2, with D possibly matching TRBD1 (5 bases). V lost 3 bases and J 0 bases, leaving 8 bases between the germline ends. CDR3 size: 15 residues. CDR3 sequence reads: CASSFRAANTGELFF. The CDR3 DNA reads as TGTGCCAGCAGTTTCAGGGCGGCGAACACCGGGGAGCTGTTTTTT.

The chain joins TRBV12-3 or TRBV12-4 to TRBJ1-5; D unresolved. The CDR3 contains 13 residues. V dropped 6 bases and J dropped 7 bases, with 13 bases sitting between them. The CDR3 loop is CASRLRPTQPQHF. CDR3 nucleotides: TGTGCCAGCAGGTTGCGACCGACACAGCCCCAGCATTTT.

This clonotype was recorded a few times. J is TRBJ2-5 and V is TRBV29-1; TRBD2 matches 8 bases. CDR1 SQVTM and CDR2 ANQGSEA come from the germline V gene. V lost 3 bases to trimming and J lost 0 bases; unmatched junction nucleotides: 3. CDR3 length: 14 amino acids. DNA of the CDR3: TGCAGCGTTGAGATAGCGGGGTACCAAGAGACCCAGTACTTC. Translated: CSVEIAGYQETQYF.

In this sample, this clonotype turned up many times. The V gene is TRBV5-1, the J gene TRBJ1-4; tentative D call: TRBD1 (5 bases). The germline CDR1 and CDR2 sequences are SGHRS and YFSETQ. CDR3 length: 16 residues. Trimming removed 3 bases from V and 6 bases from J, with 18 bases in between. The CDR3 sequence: CASSSTGRGADEKLFF. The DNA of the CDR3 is TGCGCCAGCAGCTCAACCGGCAGAGGGGCCGATGAAAAACTGTTTTTT.

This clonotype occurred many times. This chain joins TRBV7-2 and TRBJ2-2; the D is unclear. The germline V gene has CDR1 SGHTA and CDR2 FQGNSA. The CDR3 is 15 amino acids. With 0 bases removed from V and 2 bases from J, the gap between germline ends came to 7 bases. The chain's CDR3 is CASSLANRNTGELFF. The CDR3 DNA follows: TGTGCCAGCAGCTTAGCGAACAGAAACACCGGGGAGCTGTTTTTT. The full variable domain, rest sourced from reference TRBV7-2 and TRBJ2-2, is GAGVSQSPSNKVTEKGKDVELRCDPISGHTALYWYRQSLGQGLEFLIYFQGNSAPDKSGLPSDRFSAERTGGSVSTLTIQRTQQEDSAVYLCASSLANRNTGELFFGEGSRLTVL.

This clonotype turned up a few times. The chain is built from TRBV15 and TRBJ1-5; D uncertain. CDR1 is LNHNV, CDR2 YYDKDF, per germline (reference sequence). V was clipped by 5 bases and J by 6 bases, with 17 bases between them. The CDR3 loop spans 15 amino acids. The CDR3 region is CATSPYGGEGQPQHF. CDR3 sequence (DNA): TGTGCCACCAGCCCCTATGGTGGGGAAGGTCAGCCCCAGCATTTT.

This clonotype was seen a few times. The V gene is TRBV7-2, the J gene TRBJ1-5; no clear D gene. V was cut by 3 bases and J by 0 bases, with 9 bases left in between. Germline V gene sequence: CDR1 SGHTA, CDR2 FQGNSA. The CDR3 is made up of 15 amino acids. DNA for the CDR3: TGTGCCAGCAGCTTTGAACGGTCTAGCAATCAGCCCCAGCATTTT. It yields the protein CASSFERSSNQPQHF.

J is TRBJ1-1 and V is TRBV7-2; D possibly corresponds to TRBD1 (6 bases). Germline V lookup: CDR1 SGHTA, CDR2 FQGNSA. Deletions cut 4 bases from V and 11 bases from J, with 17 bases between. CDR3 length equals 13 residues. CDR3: CASSSDRLDRAFF. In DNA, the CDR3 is TGTGCCAGCAGCTCCGACAGGTTGGATAGGGCTTTCTTT.

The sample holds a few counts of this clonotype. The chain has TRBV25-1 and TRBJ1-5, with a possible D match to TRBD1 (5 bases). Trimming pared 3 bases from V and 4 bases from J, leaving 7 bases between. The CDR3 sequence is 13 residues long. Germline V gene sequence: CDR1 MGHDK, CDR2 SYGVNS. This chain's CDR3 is CASSDGGNQPQHF. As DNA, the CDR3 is TGTGCCAGCAGTGACGGGGGTAATCAGCCCCAGCATTTT.

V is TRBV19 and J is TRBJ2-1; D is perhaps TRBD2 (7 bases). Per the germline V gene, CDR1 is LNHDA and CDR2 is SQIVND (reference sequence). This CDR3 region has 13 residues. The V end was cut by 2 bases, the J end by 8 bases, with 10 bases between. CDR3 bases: TGTGCCAGTAGTATACGGGGGGCGGATGAGCAGTTCTTC. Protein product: CASSIRGADEQFF.

CDR3 DNA sequence: TGTGCCAGCAGTTCCAGAGTTGAGCAGTTCTTC. Translation: CASSSRVEQFF. This rearrangement joins TRBV2 to TRBJ2-1; D gene ambiguous. The CDR3 is 11 amino acids. The ends were cut back, 5 bases at V and 9 bases at J, with 8 bases in the middle. CDR1 is SNHLY and CDR2 is FYNNEI in the germline V gene.

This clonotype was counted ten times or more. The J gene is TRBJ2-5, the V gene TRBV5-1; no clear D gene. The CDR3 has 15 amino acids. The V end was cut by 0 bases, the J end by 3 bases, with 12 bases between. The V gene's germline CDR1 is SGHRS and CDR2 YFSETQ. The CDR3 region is CASSLDPQTKETQYF. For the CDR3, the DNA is TGCGCCAGCAGCTTGGACCCACAAACCAAAGAGACCCAGTACTTC.